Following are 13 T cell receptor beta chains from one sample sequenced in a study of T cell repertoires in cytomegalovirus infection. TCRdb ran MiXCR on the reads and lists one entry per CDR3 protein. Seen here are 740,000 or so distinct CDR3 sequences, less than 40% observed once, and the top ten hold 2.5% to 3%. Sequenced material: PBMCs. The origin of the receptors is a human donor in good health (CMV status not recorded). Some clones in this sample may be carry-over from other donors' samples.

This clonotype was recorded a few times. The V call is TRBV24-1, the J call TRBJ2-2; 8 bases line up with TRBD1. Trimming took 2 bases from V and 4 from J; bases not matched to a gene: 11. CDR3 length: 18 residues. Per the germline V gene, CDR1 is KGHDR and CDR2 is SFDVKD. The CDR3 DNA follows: TGTGCCACCAGTGATTGGTCAGGGGGCTCCCCGGGCACCGGGGAGCTGTTTTTT. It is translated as CATSDWSGGSPGTGELFF.

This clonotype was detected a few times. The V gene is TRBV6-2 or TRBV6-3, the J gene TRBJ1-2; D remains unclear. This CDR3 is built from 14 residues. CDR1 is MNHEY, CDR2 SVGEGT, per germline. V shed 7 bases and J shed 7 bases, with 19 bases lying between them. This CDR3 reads CASKRADQTRGYTF. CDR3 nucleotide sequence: TGTGCCAGCAAACGGGCGGACCAAACACGTGGCTACACCTTC.

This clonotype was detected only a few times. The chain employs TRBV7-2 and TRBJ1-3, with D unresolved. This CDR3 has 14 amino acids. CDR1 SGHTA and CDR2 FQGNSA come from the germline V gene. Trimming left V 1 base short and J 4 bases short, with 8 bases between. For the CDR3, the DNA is TGTGCCAGCAGCTTAGGCTCCAGGGGAAACACCATATATTTT. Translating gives CASSLGSRGNTIYF.

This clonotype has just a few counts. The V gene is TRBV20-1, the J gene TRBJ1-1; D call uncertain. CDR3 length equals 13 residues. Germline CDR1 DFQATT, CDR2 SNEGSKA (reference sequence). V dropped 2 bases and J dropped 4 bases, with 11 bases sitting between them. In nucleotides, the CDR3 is TGCAGTGCTAGATTGCCTAGGGCCACTGAAGCTTTCTTT. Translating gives CSARLPRATEAFF.

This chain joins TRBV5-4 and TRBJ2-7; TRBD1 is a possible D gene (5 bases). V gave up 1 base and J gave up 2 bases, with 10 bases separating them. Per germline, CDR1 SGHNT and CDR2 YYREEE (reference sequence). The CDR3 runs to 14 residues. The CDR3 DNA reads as TGTGCCAGCAGCTTGAAAAGGGGCGCCTACGAGCAGTACTTC. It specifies CASSLKRGAYEQYF.

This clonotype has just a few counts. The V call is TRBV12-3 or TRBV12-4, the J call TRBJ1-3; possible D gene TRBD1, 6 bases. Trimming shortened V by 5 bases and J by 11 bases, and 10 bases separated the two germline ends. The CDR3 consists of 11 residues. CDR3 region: CASSPGVSIYF. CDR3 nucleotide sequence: TGTGCCAGCAGTCCAGGGGTTTCCATATATTTT.

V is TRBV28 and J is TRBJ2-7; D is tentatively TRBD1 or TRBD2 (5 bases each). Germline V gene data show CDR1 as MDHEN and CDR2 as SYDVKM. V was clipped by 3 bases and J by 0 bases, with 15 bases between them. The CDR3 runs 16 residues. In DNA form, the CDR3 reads TGTGCCAGCAGTTTTAGTTTCGGGGCACCCTCCTACGAGCAGTACTTC. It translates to CASSFSFGAPSYEQYF.

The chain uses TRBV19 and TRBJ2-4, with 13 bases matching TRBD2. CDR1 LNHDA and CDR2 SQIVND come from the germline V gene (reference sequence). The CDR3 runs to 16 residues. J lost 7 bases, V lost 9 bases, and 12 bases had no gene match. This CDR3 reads CASSFPGLAGSNIQYF. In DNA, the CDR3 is TGTGCCAGCAGCTTTCCGGGACTAGCGGGAAGCAACATTCAGTACTTC.

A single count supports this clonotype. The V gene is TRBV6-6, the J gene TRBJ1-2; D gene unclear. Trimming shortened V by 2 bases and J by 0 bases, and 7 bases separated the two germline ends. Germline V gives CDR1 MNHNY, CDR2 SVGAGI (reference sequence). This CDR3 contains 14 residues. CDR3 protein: CASSYVSTNYGYTF. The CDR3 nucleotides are TGTGCCAGCAGTTACGTCTCAACTAACTATGGCTACACCTTC.

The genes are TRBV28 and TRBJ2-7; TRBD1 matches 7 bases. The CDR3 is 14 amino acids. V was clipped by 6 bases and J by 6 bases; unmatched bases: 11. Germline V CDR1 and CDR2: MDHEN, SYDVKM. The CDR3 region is CASRPTGVRGEQYF. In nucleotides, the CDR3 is TGTGCCAGCAGACCTACAGGGGTTCGTGGCGAGCAGTACTTC.

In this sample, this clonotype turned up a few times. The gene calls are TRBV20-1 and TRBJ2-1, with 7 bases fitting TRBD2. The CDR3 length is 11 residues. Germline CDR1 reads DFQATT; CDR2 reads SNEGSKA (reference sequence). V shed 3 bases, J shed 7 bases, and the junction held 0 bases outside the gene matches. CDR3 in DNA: TGCAGTGCTAGGGGAGGGAATGAGCAGTTCTTC. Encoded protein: CSARGGNEQFF.

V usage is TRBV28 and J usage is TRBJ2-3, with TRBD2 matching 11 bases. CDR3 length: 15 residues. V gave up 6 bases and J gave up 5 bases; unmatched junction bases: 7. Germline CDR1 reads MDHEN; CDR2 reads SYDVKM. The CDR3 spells CASSWTSGRKDTQYF. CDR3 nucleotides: TGTGCCAGCAGCTGGACTAGCGGGCGAAAAGATACGCAGTATTTT. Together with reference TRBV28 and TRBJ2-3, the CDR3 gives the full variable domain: DVKVTQSSRYLVKRTGEKVFLECVQDMDHENMFWYRQDPGLGLRLIYFSYDVKMKEKGDIPEGYSVSREKKERFSLILESASTNQTSMYLCASSWTSGRKDTQYFGPGTRLTVL.

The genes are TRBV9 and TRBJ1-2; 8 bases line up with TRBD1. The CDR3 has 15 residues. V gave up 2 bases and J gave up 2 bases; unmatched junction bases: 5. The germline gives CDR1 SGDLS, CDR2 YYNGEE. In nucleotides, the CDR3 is TGTGCCAGCAGCGTGACAGGGGTTACCAACTATGGCTACACCTTC. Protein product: CASSVTGVTNYGYTF.